The 20 T cell receptor beta chains given below trace back to one sample, sequenced in a study of CD8+CD57+ T cells in acquired aplastic anemia. Genomic DNA, the template, was used for profiling of the TCR beta VDJ and CDR3. Each CDR3 protein is one row after TCRdb ran MiXCR on the reads. The profile shows hundreds of thousands of distinct CDR3 sequences, over 40% of them singletons. Patients who underwent sequencing had shown CD8+CD57+ cell expansion by flow cytometry. Sequences were obtained from sorted CD4+, CD8+, or CD8+CD57+ T cells (not recorded which) from PBMCs. Receptors were obtained from a human donor with aplastic anemia.

In this sample, this clonotype turned up many times. The rearrangement uses TRBV7-3 and TRBJ1-3, with 7 bases lining up with TRBD1. Germline V lookup: CDR1 SGHTA, CDR2 FQGTGA. V shed 2 bases and J 0 bases; nucleotides not matched to a gene: 4. The CDR3 loop spans 16 amino acids. The CDR3 region has the DNA TGTGCCAGCAGCTTACACAGGGGCAGCTCTGGAAACACCATATATTTT. It is translated as CASSLHRGSSGNTIYF.

This clonotype was seen many times. The chain joins TRBV19 to TRBJ2-1; a weak D match, TRBD2 (5 bases). The germline CDR1 and CDR2 sequences are LNHDA and SQIVND (reference sequence). V shed 4 bases and J shed 6 bases, with 10 bases lying between them. This CDR3 contains 13 residues. In DNA, the CDR3 is TGTGCCAGTAGTAGAGGACTGGCCAATGAGCAGTTCTTC. Protein sequence: CASSRGLANEQFF.

This clonotype was seen many times. V is TRBV30 and J is TRBJ1-6; D remains unclear. The V end was cut by 1 base, the J end by 7 bases, with 11 bases between. CDR1 is GTSNPN, CDR2 SVGIG, per germline (reference sequence). The CDR3 sequence is 14 residues long. This CDR3 is CAWSEGRGNSPLHF. The CDR3 DNA follows: TGTGCCTGGAGTGAGGGCAGAGGAAATTCACCCCTCCACTTT.

V usage is TRBV12-3 or TRBV12-4 and J usage is TRBJ1-1; TRBD1 is a possible D gene (5 bases). The V and J ends lost 2 bases and 10 bases respectively, with 11 bases between them. The CDR3 contains 12 residues. The CDR3 loop is CASSLWGRRAFF. CDR3 DNA sequence: TGTGCCAGCAGTTTATGGGGGAGGCGAGCTTTCTTT.

Points on this clonotype: This CDR3 fails to terminate in the conserved phenylalanine or tryptophan, so it likely reflects a read error. V usage is TRBV19 and J usage is TRBJ1-5; D is uncertain. Per the germline V gene, CDR1 is LNHDA and CDR2 is SQIVND (reference sequence). CDR3 size: 15 residues. The CDR3 nucleotides read TGTGCCCGTAGTATAGACCGGGTTCAAGATCAGCCCCAGCATTCT. As protein: CARSIDRVQDQPQHS.

The count of this clonotype is one. The genes are TRBV12-3 or TRBV12-4 and TRBJ2-3, with 9 bases identical to TRBD1. The CDR3 extends over 14 amino acids. V shed 6 bases and J 3 bases; nucleotides not matched to a gene: 4. The chain's CDR3 is CASRGTGHTDTQYF. CDR3 sequence (DNA): TGTGCCAGCAGGGGGACAGGGCATACAGATACGCAGTATTTT.

This clonotype showed up just a few times. The chain joins TRBV19 to TRBJ2-7; 8 bases fit TRBD2. V was clipped by 5 bases and J by 7 bases; unmatched bases: 7. Germline CDR1 LNHDA, CDR2 SQIVND (reference sequence). The CDR3 runs 13 residues. CDR3 DNA sequence: TGTGCCAGTAGTGCCCGGGGGGGGGAAGAGCAGTACTTC. This translates into CASSARGGEEQYF.

The chain uses TRBV10-3 and TRBJ2-3; D possibly corresponds to TRBD2 (6 bases). With 3 bases removed from V and 2 bases from J, the gap between germline ends came to 9 bases. This CDR3 region has 14 residues. CDR1 is ENHRY, CDR2 SYGVKD, per germline. The CDR3 coding sequence is TGTGCCATCAGTGATCCGGGGGTCACAGATACGCAGTATTTT. Residues: CAISDPGVTDTQYF.

This clonotype was recorded at least ten times. The genes are TRBV25-1 and TRBJ1-3; no firm D call. Trimming took off 8 bases at V and 5 bases at J, with 22 bases between the two ends. The germline V gene has CDR1 MGHDK and CDR2 SYGVNS. The CDR3 is 16 amino acids. The chain's CDR3 is CASGPVQNGFRNTIYF. The CDR3 DNA follows: TGTGCCAGCGGTCCAGTACAAAACGGGTTTAGAAACACCATATATTTT.

This clonotype has at least ten counts. The chain combines TRBV20-1 with TRBJ2-5; TRBD2 is a possible D gene (5 bases). V lost 0 bases and J lost 3, with 8 bases in between. CDR1 is DFQATT and CDR2 is SNEGSKA in the germline V gene (reference sequence). The CDR3 sequence is 13 residues long. DNA of the CDR3: TGCAGTGCTAGAGAGGAGGTAGAAGAGACCCAGTACTTC. This codes for CSAREEVEETQYF.

There are many counts of this clonotype. The rearrangement joins TRBV28 to TRBJ2-5; perhaps TRBD1 as D (6 bases). V was shortened by 6 bases and J by 1 base, with 9 bases between the two germline ends. The CDR3 spans 13 residues. CDR1 is MDHEN, CDR2 SYDVKM, per germline. The CDR3 nucleotides are TGTGCCAGCAGCCCAGGGGCCCAAGAGACCCAGTACTTC. Translated: CASSPGAQETQYF. The variable domain in full, completed from reference TRBV28 and TRBJ2-5, reads DVKVTQSSRYLVKRTGEKVFLECVQDMDHENMFWYRQDPGLGLRLIYFSYDVKMKEKGDIPEGYSVSREKKERFSLILESASTNQTSMYLCASSPGAQETQYFGPGTRLLVL.

The chain employs TRBV5-1 and TRBJ2-2; D is undetermined. The CDR3 covers 15 residues. Germline V gives CDR1 SGHRS, CDR2 YFSETQ. V shed 0 bases and J shed 6 bases, with 12 bases lying between them. This chain's CDR3 is CASSLVANSPGELFF. In DNA form, the CDR3 reads TGCGCCAGCAGCTTGGTGGCGAATTCCCCCGGGGAGCTGTTTTTT. Full variable domain (remainder filled in from reference TRBV5-1 and TRBJ2-2): KAGVTQTPRYLIKTRGQQVTLSCSPISGHRSVSWYQQTPGQGLQFLFEYFSETQRNKGNFPGRFSGRQFSNSRSEMNVSTLELGDSALYLCASSLVANSPGELFFGEGSRLTVL.

The chain carries TRBV7-3 and TRBJ2-5, with D perhaps matching TRBD1 or TRBD2 (7 bases each). CDR1 SGHTA and CDR2 FQGTGA come from the germline V gene. The CDR3 runs 15 residues. V lost 6 bases and J lost 2, with 16 bases in between. CDR3: CASRRNQGGQETQYF. CDR3 bases: TGTGCCAGCAGGAGAAATCAGGGGGGGCAAGAGACCCAGTACTTC. The variable domain in full, completed from reference TRBV7-3 and TRBJ2-5, reads GAGVSQTPSNKVTEKGKYVELRCDPISGHTALYWYRQSLGQGPEFLIYFQGTGAADDSGLPNDRFFAVRPEGSVSTLKIQRTERGDSAVYLCASRRNQGGQETQYFGPGTRLLVL.

The rearrangement links TRBV12-3 or TRBV12-4 to TRBJ1-2; no clear D gene. This CDR3 has 13 amino acids. The V gene lost 8 bases and the J gene lost 7 bases, with 17 bases spanning the gap. CDR3 bases: TGTGCCAGCGGGCAAATAGGACGTGGTGGCTACACCTTC. Translation: CASGQIGRGGYTF.

This chain joins TRBV7-8 and TRBJ2-7; D may be TRBD2 (6 bases). Trimming left V 1 base short and J 7 bases short, with 11 bases between. Per the germline V gene, CDR1 is SGHVS and CDR2 is FQNEAQ. The CDR3 runs 13 residues. The CDR3 region is CASSLDLREEQYF. DNA of the CDR3: TGTGCCAGCAGCTTAGACTTACGGGAGGAGCAGTACTTC. The variable domain in full, with the rest retrieved from reference TRBV7-8 and TRBJ2-7, is GAGVSQSPRYKVAKRGQDVALRCDPISGHVSLFWYQQALGQGPEFLTYFQNEAQLDKSGLPSDRFFAERPEGSVSTLKIQRTQQEDSAVYLCASSLDLREEQYFGPGTRLTVT.

The gene calls are TRBV9 and TRBJ2-3; 9 nucleotides align to TRBD2. Germline V gives CDR1 SGDLS, CDR2 YYNGEE. The trim removed 3 bases at V and 1 base at J, leaving 3 bases unmatched. The CDR3 has 15 residues. This CDR3 reads CASSGSGSRTDTQYF. In DNA form, the CDR3 reads TGTGCCAGCAGCGGTAGCGGGAGTCGCACAGATACGCAGTATTTT.

This clonotype is a singleton in its sample. A much larger clone sits a single nucleotide away, making a read error possible. The rearrangement joins TRBV6-6 to TRBJ1-5; D ambiguous. CDR1 is MNHNY, CDR2 SVGAGI, per germline (reference sequence). CDR3 size: 13 residues. Here the CDR3 DNA reads TGTACCAGCAGCCCCCCCGAGGATCAGCCCCAGCATTTT. This codes for CTSSPPEDQPQHF.

This chain joins TRBV7-2 and TRBJ2-1; tentative D call: TRBD2 (5 bases). Germline CDR1 SGHTA, CDR2 FQGNSA. V lost 0 bases and J 6 bases, leaving 9 bases between the germline ends. This CDR3 comprises 14 residues. CDR3: CASSLAGSTNEQFF. The CDR3 nucleotides are TGTGCCAGCAGCTTAGCGGGGAGTACCAATGAGCAGTTCTTC.

V is TRBV5-1 and J is TRBJ1-1; no definite D call. CDR1 is SGHRS, CDR2 YFSETQ, per germline. The CDR3 length is 14 residues. The germline V and J ends were trimmed by 4 bases and 2 bases, with 12 bases remaining between them. The CDR3 reads CASSPDTINTEAFF. The CDR3 nucleotides are TGCGCCAGCAGCCCAGACACGATCAACACTGAAGCTTTCTTT.

The V and J genes are TRBV5-6 and TRBJ1-2, with 10 bases aligning to TRBD1. This CDR3 comprises 14 residues. The junction had 4 bases not matched to a gene; V was cut back by 2 bases and J by 6 bases. Germline assignment: CDR1 SGHDT and CDR2 YYEEEE. The CDR3 nucleotides are TGTGCCAGCAGCTTATTGACAGGGGGCGATGGCTACACCTTC. Its translation: CASSLLTGGDGYTF.